Below, 5 T cell receptor beta chains from the same sample are listed, as sequenced in a study of blood T cells in healthy people across ages. Combining a sample-barcoded 5' primer with a J-beta primer mix, a second PCR ran for roughly 6 to 11 cycles. TCRdb reanalysed the 5' RACE reads using MiXCR and keeps one entry per CDR3 protein. Of about 2 million distinct CDR3 sequences listed, approximately 50% are singletons. Sequencing used blood. The origin of the receptors is a woman aged 40 to 49 in good health.

This clonotype has more than one count but fewer than ten. The chain employs TRBV12-3 or TRBV12-4 and TRBJ2-3; D remains unclear. Trimming took off 3 bases at V and 2 bases at J, with 12 bases between the two ends. This CDR3 is built from 15 residues. The CDR3 sequence: CASSFRPANTDTQYF. DNA of the CDR3: TGTGCCAGCAGTTTCAGGCCAGCTAACACAGATACGCAGTATTTT.

The chain has TRBV10-2 and TRBJ2-1; TRBD1 matches 10 bases. This CDR3 is built from 15 residues. The germline CDR1 and CDR2 sequences are WSHSY and SAAADI. V dropped 3 bases and J dropped 8; count of bases not matched to a gene: 7. The CDR3 DNA is TGCGCCAGCAGTGACTCCCGGGACAGGGGACATGAGCAGTTCTTC. Translated, it gives CASSDSRDRGHEQFF.

This clonotype was counted between two and nine times. The gene calls are TRBV4-3 and TRBJ1-5; a weak D match, TRBD1 (5 bases). Looked up from germline, CDR1 is LGHNA and CDR2 is YSLEER. Trimming removed 1 base at V and 6 bases at J, with 10 bases between. This CDR3 comprises 14 residues. The CDR3 nucleotides read TGCGCCAGCAGCCAAGGCGGGGCTGGTCAGCCCCAGCATTTT. Amino acids: CASSQGGAGQPQHF.

The chain links TRBV7-2 to TRBJ2-3; no clear D. V was cut by 4 bases and J by 2 bases, with 10 bases left in between. The CDR3 is 14 residues long. Germline V gene data show CDR1 as SGHTA and CDR2 as FQGNSA. The CDR3 nucleotides are TGTGCCAGCAGCTACTTAGGACCCACAGATACGCAGTATTTT. Its translation is CASSYLGPTDTQYF. Full variable domain (missing parts from reference TRBV7-2 and TRBJ2-3): GAGVSQSPSNKVTEKGKDVELRCDPISGHTALYWYRQSLGQGLEFLIYFQGNSAPDKSGLPSDRFSAERTGGSVSTLTIQRTQQEDSAVYLCASSYLGPTDTQYFGPGTRLTVL.

V usage is TRBV5-1 and J usage is TRBJ2-5; 8 bases are a match to TRBD1. The germline gives CDR1 SGHRS, CDR2 YFSETQ. This CDR3 contains 15 residues. Germline trimming cut 0 bases from V and 11 bases from J; bases unmatched to any gene: 12. The CDR3 reads CASSLDFGTGSQQYF. Here the CDR3 DNA reads TGCGCCAGCAGCTTGGATTTCGGGACAGGATCGCAGCAGTACTTC.